These 5 T cell receptor beta chains originate from one sample sequenced in a study of lymphopenia after photon versus proton radiotherapy. Sequencing was performed with immunoSEQ multiplex PCR; in TCRdb, only in-frame clones are kept and a portion is missing. The sample holds about 12,000 clones, 80% to 90% seen once. Sequencing used peripheral blood, obtained from a patient treated with proton-based radiotherapy. Receptors originate from a man in his sixties with pancreatic cancer.

This rearrangement joins TRBV21-1 to TRBJ2-4; the table calls TRBD1, which could not be checked here. TRBV21-1 is assigned pseudogene status. The CDR3 runs to 12 residues. The DNA for the CDR3 is TGTGCCAGCAGCAAATGGGCTGCCGTTCAGTACTTC. Its protein product is CASSKWAAVQYF.

This clone was counted once. The chain employs TRBV4-2 and TRBJ2-2; D might be TRBD1 (5 bases). V dropped 0 bases and J dropped 2 bases, with 7 bases sitting between them. There are 15 residues in the CDR3. The V gene's germline CDR1 is LGHNA and CDR2 YNFKEQ. The CDR3 is CASSQETVNTGELFF. CDR3 coding DNA: TGTGCCAGCAGCCAAGAGACAGTAAACACCGGGGAGCTGTTTTTT.

CDR3 protein: CSATDSYGYTF. The CDR3 nucleotides are TGCAGTGCAACGGACAGCTATGGCTACACCTTC. The chain combines TRBV20-1 with TRBJ1-2, with a weak D call TRBD1 (6 bases). This CDR3 has 11 amino acids. The ends were cut back, 6 bases at V and 4 bases at J, with 9 bases in the middle. Germline assignment: CDR1 DFQATT and CDR2 SNEGSKA (reference sequence).

The chain combines TRBV9 with TRBJ1-1; D remains ambiguous. The germline V gene encodes CDR1 SGDLS and CDR2 YYNGEE. The V and J ends lost 0 bases and 5 bases respectively, with 14 bases between them. This CDR3 spans 15 amino acids. CDR3 nucleotide sequence: TGTGCCAGCAGCGTAGACTGGCAGGTTCGGACTGAAGCTTTCTTT. Protein: CASSVDWQVRTEAFF.

J is TRBJ2-3 and V is TRBV6-1, with 8 nucleotides matching TRBD2. This CDR3 has 17 amino acids. Per germline, CDR1 MNHNS and CDR2 SASEGT. Losses at the gene ends were 2 bases for V and 2 bases for J; bases not matched to a gene: 9. The CDR3 DNA follows: TGTGCCAGCAGTGAACGGCCCGGGAGGGGATTCACAGATACGCAGTATTTT. It translates to CASSERPGRGFTDTQYF.